A single sample is the source of the 31 T cell receptor beta chains below, sequenced in a study of response to subunit inactivated influenza vaccine. TCRdb analysed the RT-PCR reads with MiXCR anew, one entry per CDR3 protein. The top ten clones hold approximately 11% of a sample with around 570,000 distinct CDR3 sequences, about 11% of them seen once. This same sample was also taken into another study, of T cells expressing NK-cell markers. In that study: Scientists made TCR beta cDNA using 5'RACE template switching with UMIs.

Specimen: PBMCs from blood, collected on the day of vaccination. The receptors derive from a man aged 50-59 years who received an inactivated influenza vaccine.

There are a few counts of this clonotype. This chain joins TRBV27 and TRBJ1-1; D is undetermined. V dropped 5 bases and J dropped 0 bases, with 13 bases sitting between them. The CDR3 length is 15 residues. Looked up from germline, CDR1 is MNHEY and CDR2 is SMNVEV (reference sequence). The CDR3 nucleotides are TGTGCCAGCAGTCCATTGTCCACTTTGAACACTGAAGCTTTCTTT. The encoded protein is CASSPLSTLNTEAFF.

This clonotype was observed at least ten times. The rearrangement links TRBV3-1 to TRBJ2-5; D is ambiguous. Germline V gene lookup returns CDR1 LGHDT and CDR2 YNNKEL (reference sequence). V was pared by 0 bases and J by 5 bases, with 4 bases between. The CDR3 is 12 residues long. The CDR3 sequence is CASSQDLETQYF. The CDR3, as DNA: TGTGCCAGCAGCCAAGACCTGGAGACCCAGTACTTC.

There are many counts of this clonotype. The chain joins TRBV12-3 or TRBV12-4 to TRBJ1-5; unclear D gene. This CDR3 is built from 15 residues. V gave up 5 bases and J gave up 7 bases, with 18 bases separating them. The CDR3: CASSPGRTPAQPQHF. The CDR3, as DNA: TGTGCCAGCAGTCCCGGACGGACTCCAGCACAGCCCCAGCATTTT.

In DNA form, the CDR3 reads TGCGCCAGCAGCTTCCAGGGTGGCGTGAACACCGGGGAGCTGTTTTTT. It codes for CASSFQGGVNTGELFF. The rearrangement links TRBV5-1 to TRBJ2-2; tentative D call: TRBD1 (5 bases). The V and J ends lost 2 bases and 1 base respectively, with 12 bases between them. This CDR3 has 16 amino acids. The V gene's germline CDR1 is SGHRS and CDR2 YFSETQ.

The CDR3 nucleotides are TGCGCCAGCAGCCAAGTGGTGACAGGGGGCGCAAGCACAGATACGCAGTATTTT. It codes for CASSQVVTGGASTDTQYF. The chain combines TRBV4-3 with TRBJ2-3; 10 bases agree with TRBD1. This CDR3 is 18 amino acids long. Trimming at V came to 1 base and at J to 0 bases, leaving 7 bases not matched to a gene. CDR1 and CDR2 from the germline V gene are LGHNA and YSLEER.

The sample holds a few counts of this clonotype. The chain is built from TRBV12-3 or TRBV12-4 and TRBJ1-6; D is uncertain. CDR3 size: 16 residues. Trimming took 6 bases from V and 0 from J, leaving 12 bases between them. The CDR3 DNA follows: TGTGCCAGCAGGCGTCTAAGGGACTCCTATAATTCACCCCTCCACTTT. As protein: CASRRLRDSYNSPLHF.

This clonotype appeared a few times. The chain employs TRBV12-3 or TRBV12-4 and TRBJ2-5, with 9 bases fitting TRBD1. The V gene end was trimmed by 0 bases and the J gene end by 4 bases; junction bases not matched to a gene: 3. This CDR3 has 15 amino acids. In DNA form, the CDR3 reads TGTGCCAGCAGTTTAGCGAGGACAGGGGTAGAGACCCAGTACTTC. It specifies CASSLARTGVETQYF.

This clonotype was seen more than once but under ten times. J is TRBJ2-7 and V is TRBV5-1; 7 nucleotides match TRBD1. The V and J ends lost 2 bases and 2 bases, in that order; junction bases with no gene match: 4. CDR1 and CDR2 from the germline V gene are SGHRS and YFSETQ. The CDR3 is 14 amino acids. The CDR3 here is CASSFRQGTYEQYF. The DNA for the CDR3 is TGCGCCAGCAGCTTTCGACAGGGAACCTACGAGCAGTACTTC.

This clonotype was seen a few times. The chain couples TRBV7-9 to TRBJ2-1, with D perhaps matching TRBD2 (6 bases). CDR3 length: 13 residues. CDR1 SEHNR and CDR2 FQNEAQ come from the germline V gene (reference sequence). Trimming took 1 base from V and 15 from J, leaving 16 bases between them. The CDR3 region is CASSLVYGTDLFF. CDR3 nucleotide sequence: TGTGCCAGCAGCTTAGTTTACGGGACTGACCTGTTCTTC.

This clonotype appeared a few times. The rearrangement links TRBV12-3 or TRBV12-4 to TRBJ2-2, with TRBD2 matching 7 bases. Trimming took 2 bases from V and 7 from J; bases not matched to a gene: 7. There are 15 residues in the CDR3. The CDR3 DNA reads TGTGCCAGCAGTTTACCGACTAGCTTTGGCGGGGAGCTGTTTTTT. Translated: CASSLPTSFGGELFF.

Only one count was recorded for this clonotype. This chain uses TRBV6-5 with TRBJ1-4, with D tentatively TRBD1 (5 bases). The CDR3 extends over 17 amino acids. Germline-derived CDR1 and CDR2 are MNHEY and SVGAGI. Trimming took 2 bases from V and 2 from J, leaving 15 bases between them. CDR3 sequence: CASSYTGLRRTNEKLFF. CDR3 sequence (DNA): TGTGCCAGCAGTTACACAGGACTAAGAAGGACTAATGAAAAACTGTTTTTT.

There are a few counts of this clonotype. The chain joins TRBV30 to TRBJ2-3, with 8 bases matching TRBD1. The CDR3 loop spans 13 amino acids. From germline, CDR1 is GTSNPN and CDR2 SVGIG (reference sequence). Trimming at V came to 2 bases and at J to 6 bases, leaving 4 bases not matched to a gene. The CDR3 loop reads CAWSRTGTDTQYF. As DNA, the CDR3 is TGTGCCTGGAGTAGGACAGGGACCGATACGCAGTATTTT. Supplemented by reference TRBV30 and TRBJ2-3, the full variable domain reads SQTIHQWPATLVQPVGSPLSLECTVEGTSNPNLYWYRQAAGRGLQLLFYSVGIGQISSEVPQNLSASRPQDRQFILSSKKLLLSDSGFYLCAWSRTGTDTQYFGPGTRLTVL.

This clonotype came up a few times. This chain joins TRBV29-1 and TRBJ2-3, with unresolved D. V was shortened by 4 bases and J by 6 bases, with 11 bases between the two germline ends. The CDR3 has 12 residues. Germline V gene data show CDR1 as SQVTM and CDR2 as ANQGSEA. The CDR3 sequence is CSVVNYYDTQYF. The CDR3 region has the DNA TGCAGCGTTGTGAACTATTACGATACGCAGTATTTT.

J is TRBJ2-7 and V is TRBV12-3 or TRBV12-4; D is possibly TRBD1 (5 bases). Trimming removed 1 base at V and 5 bases at J, with 6 bases between. The CDR3 runs to 12 residues. The CDR3 DNA sequence: TGTGCCAGCAGTTTAGGGGGCCACGAGCAGTACTTC. This codes for CASSLGGHEQYF.

V is TRBV24-1 and J is TRBJ2-3; 10 bases line up with TRBD2. Germline-derived CDR1 and CDR2 are KGHDR and SFDVKD. Trimming cost V 3 bases and J 1 base; bases outside gene matches: 9. The CDR3 is made up of 18 amino acids. The CDR3 loop is CATSDPARSGRGTDTQYF. CDR3 bases: TGTGCCACCAGTGATCCCGCTCGGAGCGGGAGGGGCACAGATACGCAGTATTTT.

This clonotype appeared many times. The chain employs TRBV18 and TRBJ1-2; D uncertain. Germline-derived CDR1 and CDR2 are KGHSH and LQKENI. The CDR3 covers 14 residues. The V end was cut by 3 bases, the J end by 4 bases, with 12 bases between. CDR3 sequence reads: CASSPKQASYGYTF. Here the CDR3 DNA reads TGTGCCAGCTCACCCAAGCAGGCATCCTATGGCTACACCTTC. Drawing the rest from reference TRBV18 and TRBJ1-2, the complete variable domain is NAGVMQNPRHLVRRRGQEARLRCSPMKGHSHVYWYRQLPEEGLKFMVYLQKENIIDESGMPKERFSAEFPKEGPSILRIQQVVRGDSAAYFCASSPKQASYGYTFGSGTRLTVV.

There are a few counts of this clonotype. The chain has TRBV20-1 and TRBJ1-4; D gene uncertain. V gave up 3 bases and J gave up 8 bases, with 10 bases separating them. CDR1 is DFQATT, CDR2 SNEGSKA, per germline (reference sequence). This CDR3 is built from 12 residues. CDR3 in amino acids: CSASQNSEKLFF. The CDR3 DNA reads as TGCAGTGCTAGTCAGAACTCCGAAAAACTGTTTTTT.

This clonotype turned up a few times. The chain recombines TRBV19 with TRBJ2-2, with 8 bases aligning to TRBD1. The CDR3 loop spans 15 amino acids. The germline V gene encodes CDR1 LNHDA and CDR2 SQIVND (reference sequence). Unmatched junction bases numbered 7, after V lost 4 bases and J lost 6 bases. Here the CDR3 reads CASSTGQGIPGELFF. CDR3 DNA sequence: TGTGCCAGTAGTACCGGACAGGGTATACCCGGGGAGCTGTTTTTT.

Details on this clonotype: The junction and the germline gene differ at one end; a read error may be behind it. This chain joins TRBV30 and TRBJ2-7; D possibly corresponds to TRBD2 (6 bases). Germline V gives CDR1 GTSNPN, CDR2 SVGIG (reference sequence). This CDR3 has 14 amino acids. The CDR3: CAWCVSLTEGEQYF. CDR3 nucleotide sequence: TGTGCCTGGTGTGTATCATTAACGGAGGGCGAGCAGTACTTC.

The chain is built from TRBV20-1 and TRBJ2-2; D gene uncertain. CDR3 length: 14 amino acids. Trimming removed 0 bases from V and 0 bases from J, with 5 bases in between. Per the germline V gene, CDR1 is DFQATT and CDR2 is SNEGSKA (reference sequence). CDR3 protein: CSARDGSNTGELFF. The DNA for the CDR3 is TGCAGTGCTAGAGATGGGTCGAACACCGGGGAGCTGTTTTTT.

This chain uses TRBV9 with TRBJ1-6, with TRBD1 matching over 10 bases. Germline V gives CDR1 SGDLS, CDR2 YYNGEE. The J segment lost 8 bases and the V segment lost 3 bases, leaving 5 bases of the junction unmatched. This CDR3 has 15 residues. DNA of the CDR3: TGTGCCAGCAGCGCTGACAGGGGGCGGGATTCACCCCTCCACTTT. Amino acid sequence: CASSADRGRDSPLHF.

This clonotype was found a few times. The chain combines TRBV2 with TRBJ1-5; the D is unclear. CDR3 length: 13 residues. The V and J ends lost 2 bases and 6 bases respectively, with 8 bases between them. CDR1 and CDR2 (germline): SNHLY, FYNNEI. DNA for the CDR3: TGTGCCAGCAGTGAAACTAAGGGTCAGCCCCAGCATTTT. The encoded protein is CASSETKGQPQHF.

Only a few counts were recorded for this clonotype. V is TRBV20-1 and J is TRBJ2-1, with 7 nucleotides matching TRBD2. The ends lost 6 bases at V and 6 bases at J; junction bases unmatched: 14. The CDR3 is made up of 15 amino acids. Germline CDR1 and CDR2: DFQATT and SNEGSKA (reference sequence). Written as DNA, the CDR3 is TGCAGTGCCGAGACTAGCATTAGGTGGAGCAATGAGCAGTTCTTC. Translated: CSAETSIRWSNEQFF.

This clonotype was counted a few times. The chain couples TRBV10-3 to TRBJ2-5; D is unresolved. Germline loops: CDR1 ENHRY, CDR2 SYGVKD. The CDR3 spans 13 residues. V was trimmed by 8 bases and J by 1 base, leaving 11 bases between them. CDR3 in amino acids: CAISSGAQETQYF. Here the CDR3 DNA reads TGTGCCATCTCATCCGGAGCCCAAGAGACCCAGTACTTC.

This clonotype turned up a few times. The genes are TRBV20-1 and TRBJ2-5; D unclear. Trimming took 2 bases from V and 4 from J, leaving 14 bases between them. CDR3 length equals 14 residues. The V gene's germline CDR1 is DFQATT and CDR2 SNEGSKA (reference sequence). CDR3 sequence reads: CSARTAVAAETQYF. DNA of the CDR3: TGCAGTGCTAGAACGGCGGTAGCCGCAGAGACCCAGTACTTC.

This clonotype came up a few times. This chain uses TRBV7-8 with TRBJ2-1; 8 nucleotides line up with TRBD2. With V trimmed by 2 bases and J by 4 bases, 7 bases remained unmatched. This CDR3 has 16 residues. Per germline, CDR1 SGHVS and CDR2 FQNEAQ. CDR3: CASSLRAGDFYNEQFF. The CDR3 coding sequence is TGTGCCAGCAGCTTACGAGCGGGAGATTTTTACAATGAGCAGTTCTTC.

There are a few counts of this clonotype. This chain connects TRBV20-1 to TRBJ1-1; D remains ambiguous. The CDR3 covers 11 residues. The V gene lost 5 bases and the J gene lost 0 bases, with 4 bases spanning the gap. Germline CDR1 is DFQATT and CDR2 is SNEGSKA (reference sequence). The CDR3 protein is CSAPLNTEAFF. CDR3 coding DNA: TGCAGTGCTCCTTTGAACACTGAAGCTTTCTTT.

This clonotype was detected ten times or more. The chain recombines TRBV20-1 with TRBJ2-5, with D unclear. CDR1 DFQATT and CDR2 SNEGSKA come from the germline V gene (reference sequence). The V end lost 4 bases, the J end lost 2 bases, and 8 bases lay between the germline ends. This CDR3 spans 12 amino acids. CDR3 sequence reads: CSAKQIQETQYF. The CDR3 nucleotides are TGCAGTGCTAAACAGATTCAAGAGACCCAGTACTTC.

There are a few counts of this clonotype. The V gene is TRBV29-1, the J gene TRBJ2-1; 9 positions match TRBD1. The ends lost 6 bases at V and 12 bases at J; junction bases unmatched: 6. This CDR3 region has 11 residues. Germline values: CDR1 SQVTM, CDR2 ANQGSEA. CDR3 DNA: TGCAGCGTGGGACAGGGTGGGGGGCAGTTCTTC. It translates to CSVGQGGGQFF.

This clonotype has more than one count but fewer than ten. V gene TRBV12-3 or TRBV12-4 combines with J gene TRBJ2-4; D not certain. The CDR3 totals 13 residues. V was cut by 3 bases and J by 2 bases, with 5 bases left in between. This chain's CDR3 is CASSFETKNIQYF. The DNA of the CDR3 is TGTGCCAGCAGTTTCGAGACCAAAAACATTCAGTACTTC.

The rearrangement links TRBV10-3 to TRBJ1-2; TRBD1 matches 7 bases. CDR3 length: 13 residues. With V trimmed by 10 bases and J by 2 bases, 7 bases remained unmatched. Germline V gene lookup returns CDR1 ENHRY and CDR2 SYGVKD. The chain's CDR3 is CASTGQDNYGYTF. CDR3 sequence (DNA): TGTGCCAGCACAGGACAGGACAACTATGGCTACACCTTC.